The clone carrying this TCR beta chain was seen just once. Its matching antigen is unknown. Here immunoSEQ multiplex PCR was the method, and the copy in TCRdb shows in-frame clones only, minus some. The sample records about 72,000 clones, 65% to 85% being singletons. These data come from a study of early stage breast cancer tumors. Study-wide context: ER+/PR+/HER2- status applied to about 80% of the 16 invasive breast tumors. Roughly 8 ER+/PR+/HER2- tumors were invasive ductal; a few were invasive lobular. Study results and caveats: Most shared enriched TCRB sequences were commonly generated ones.

Trimming took off 0 bases at V and 3 bases at J, with 3 bases between the two ends. Germline V CDR1 and CDR2: GTSNPN, SVGIG (reference sequence). The CDR3 runs to 12 residues. This TCR was recovered from a person aged 55 to 75 with breast cancer. The material sequenced was blood. The gene calls are TRBV30 and TRBJ1-3; D unclear. The CDR3 DNA reads TGTGCCTGGAGTGTGGGTGGAAACACCATATATTTT. This codes for CAWSVGGNTIYF.